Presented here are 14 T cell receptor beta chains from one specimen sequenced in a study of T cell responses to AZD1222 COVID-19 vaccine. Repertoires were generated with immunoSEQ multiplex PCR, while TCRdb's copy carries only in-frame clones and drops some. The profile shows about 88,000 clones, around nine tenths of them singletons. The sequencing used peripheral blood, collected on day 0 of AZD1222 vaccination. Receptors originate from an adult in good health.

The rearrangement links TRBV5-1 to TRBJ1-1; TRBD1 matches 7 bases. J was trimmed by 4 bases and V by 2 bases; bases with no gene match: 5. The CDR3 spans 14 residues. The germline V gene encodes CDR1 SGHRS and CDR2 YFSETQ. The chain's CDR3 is CASSFGQAVTEAFF. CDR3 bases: TGCGCCAGCAGCTTTGGACAGGCCGTCACTGAAGCTTTCTTT.

The CDR3 sequence: CASSLVGSTDTQYF. The DNA for the CDR3 is TGCGCCAGCAGCTTGGTAGGGAGCACAGATACGCAGTATTTT. The gene calls are TRBV5-1 and TRBJ2-3; D gene uncertain. Germline loops: CDR1 SGHRS, CDR2 YFSETQ. Trimming shortened V by 0 bases and J by 0 bases, and 5 bases separated the two germline ends. The CDR3 runs to 14 residues.

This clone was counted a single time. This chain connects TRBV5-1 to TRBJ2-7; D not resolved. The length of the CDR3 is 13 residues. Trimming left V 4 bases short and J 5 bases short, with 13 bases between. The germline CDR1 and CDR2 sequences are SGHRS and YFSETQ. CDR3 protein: CASSQPTSNEQYF. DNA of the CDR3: TGCGCCAGCAGCCAACCTACGTCGAACGAGCAGTACTTC.

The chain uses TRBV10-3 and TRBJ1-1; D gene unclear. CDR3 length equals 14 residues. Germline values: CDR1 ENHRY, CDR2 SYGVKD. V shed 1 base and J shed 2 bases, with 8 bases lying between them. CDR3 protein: CAISEFTENTEAFF. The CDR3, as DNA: TGTGCCATCAGTGAGTTCACAGAAAACACTGAAGCTTTCTTT.

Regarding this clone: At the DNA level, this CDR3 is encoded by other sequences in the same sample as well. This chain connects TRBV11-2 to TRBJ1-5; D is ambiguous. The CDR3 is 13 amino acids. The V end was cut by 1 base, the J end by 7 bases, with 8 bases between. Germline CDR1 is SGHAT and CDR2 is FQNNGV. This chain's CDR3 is CASSLGLEQPQHF. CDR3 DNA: TGTGCCAGCAGCTTAGGGTTAGAGCAGCCCCAGCATTTT.

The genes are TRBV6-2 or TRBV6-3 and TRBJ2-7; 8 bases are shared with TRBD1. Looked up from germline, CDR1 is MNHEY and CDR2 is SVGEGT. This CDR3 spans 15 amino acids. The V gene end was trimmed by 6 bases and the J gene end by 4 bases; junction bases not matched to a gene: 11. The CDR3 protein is CASSRMDRDRYEQYF. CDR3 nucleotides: TGTGCCAGCAGCCGAATGGACAGGGACAGGTACGAGCAGTACTTC.

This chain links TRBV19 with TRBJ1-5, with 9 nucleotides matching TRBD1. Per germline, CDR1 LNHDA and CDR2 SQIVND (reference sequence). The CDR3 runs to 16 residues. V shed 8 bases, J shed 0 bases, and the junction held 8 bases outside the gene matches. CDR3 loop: CASSDRGTYSNQPQHF. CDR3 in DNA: TGTGCCAGTTCGGACAGGGGAACCTATAGCAATCAGCCCCAGCATTTT. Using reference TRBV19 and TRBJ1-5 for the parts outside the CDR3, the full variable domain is DGGITQSPKYLFRKEGQNVTLSCEQNLNHDAMYWYRQDPGQGLRLIYYSQIVNDFQKGDIAEGYSVSREKKESFPLTVTSAQKNPTAFYLCASSDRGTYSNQPQHFGDGTRLSIL.

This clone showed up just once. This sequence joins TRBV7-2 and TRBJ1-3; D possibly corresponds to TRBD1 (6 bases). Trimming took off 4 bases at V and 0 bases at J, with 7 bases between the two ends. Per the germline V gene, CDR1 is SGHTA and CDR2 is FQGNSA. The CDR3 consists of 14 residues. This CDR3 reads CASSYRVSGNTIYF. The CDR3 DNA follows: TGTGCCAGCAGCTACAGGGTCTCTGGAAACACCATATATTTT.

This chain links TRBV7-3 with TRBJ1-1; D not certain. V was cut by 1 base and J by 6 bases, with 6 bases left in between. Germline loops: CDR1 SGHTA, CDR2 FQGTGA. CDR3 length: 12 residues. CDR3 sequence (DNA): TGTGCCAGCAGCTTAAAGGATCCTGAAGCTTTCTTT. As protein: CASSLKDPEAFF. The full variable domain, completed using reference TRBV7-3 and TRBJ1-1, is GAGVSQTPSNKVTEKGKYVELRCDPISGHTALYWYRQSLGQGPEFLIYFQGTGAADDSGLPNDRFFAVRPEGSVSTLKIQRTERGDSAVYLCASSLKDPEAFFGQGTRLTVV.

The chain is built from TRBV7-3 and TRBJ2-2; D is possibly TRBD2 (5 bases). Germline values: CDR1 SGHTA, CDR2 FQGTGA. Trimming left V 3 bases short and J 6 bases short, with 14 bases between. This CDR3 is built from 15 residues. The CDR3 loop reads CASSFHLSGAGELFF. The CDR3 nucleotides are TGTGCCAGCAGCTTCCACCTATCCGGGGCCGGGGAGCTGTTTTTT.

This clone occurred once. This chain's CDR3 is CAWWTVYGYTF. The CDR3 nucleotides read TGTGCCTGGTGGACAGTATATGGCTACACCTTC. J is TRBJ1-2 and V is TRBV30; tentative D call: TRBD1 (6 bases). V lost 5 bases, J lost 5 bases, and 9 bases lay in between. The germline V gene has CDR1 GTSNPN and CDR2 SVGIG (reference sequence). CDR3 size: 11 residues.

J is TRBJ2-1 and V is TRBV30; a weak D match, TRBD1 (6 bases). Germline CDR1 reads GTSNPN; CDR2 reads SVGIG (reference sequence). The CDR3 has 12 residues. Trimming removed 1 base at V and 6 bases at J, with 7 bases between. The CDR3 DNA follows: TGTGCCTGGAGTGAACAGGGCAATGAGCAGTTCTTC. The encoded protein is CAWSEQGNEQFF.

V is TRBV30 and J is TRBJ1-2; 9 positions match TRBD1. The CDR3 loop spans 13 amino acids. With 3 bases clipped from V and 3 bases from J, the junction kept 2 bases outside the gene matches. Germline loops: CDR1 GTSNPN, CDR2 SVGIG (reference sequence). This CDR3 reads CAWRQGAYYGYTF. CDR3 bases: TGTGCCTGGAGACAGGGGGCTTACTATGGCTACACCTTC.

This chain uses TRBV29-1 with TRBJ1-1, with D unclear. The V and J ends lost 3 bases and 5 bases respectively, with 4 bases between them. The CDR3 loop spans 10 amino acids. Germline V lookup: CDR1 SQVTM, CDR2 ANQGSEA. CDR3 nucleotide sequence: TGCAGCGTTGAGGGTACTGAAGCTTTCTTT. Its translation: CSVEGTEAFF. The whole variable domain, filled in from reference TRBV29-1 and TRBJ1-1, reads SAVISQKPSRDICQRGTSLTIQCQVDSQVTMMFWYRQQPGQSLTLIATANQGSEATYESGFVIDKFPISRPNLTFSTLTVSNMSPEDSSIYLCSVEGTEAFFGQGTRLTVV.